This T cell receptor beta chain came from a study of T cell repertoires in cytomegalovirus infection. The trim removed 4 bases at V and 10 bases at J, leaving 15 bases unmatched. CDR3 length equals 17 residues. The germline V gene has CDR1 MGHRA and CDR2 YSYEKL. Details on this clonotype: Its target is unknown.

TCRdb reprocessed the reads via MiXCR and lists one record per CDR3 protein. The sample records 570,000 or so distinct CDR3 sequences, around two fifths being singletons. The TCR originated in a human donor in good health (CMV status not recorded). Some clones in this sample may be carry-over from other donors' samples. The chain uses TRBV4-1 and TRBJ2-1; 11 bases map to TRBD1. The sequencing here drew on cultured PBMCs, taken from culture after CMV antigen stimulation. CDR3 sequence: CASSRGRPGQGVVEQFF. Here the CDR3 DNA reads TGCGCCAGCAGCCGCGGGAGGCCGGGACAGGGGGTTGTGGAGCAGTTCTTC.